The 24 T cell receptor beta chains given below trace back to one sample, sequenced in a study of molecular identifiers for immune sequencing clone quantification (dated by TCRdb to 2016 to 2019). Library preparation used PCR. Sequencing was performed on a NextSeq 500. Through fastp at Q25 and MiXCR, TCRdb rebuilt clones from the public reads, retaining in-frame beta chains. Entries that share a CDR3 protein sequence are merged under the most common genes and DNA. The sample table holds 490,000 or so distinct CDR3 sequences, of which under 30% were seen once. The ten largest clones add up to under 0.8% of the sample. Material: naive CD8+ T cells from blood, with Jurkat cell RNA spiked in. The cell subset or site label for this specimen denotes: FACS-sorted CD8+CD4-CCR7+CD45RA+ naive T cells. The source is a human donor in good health. Some libraries in this study had Jurkat cell RNA spiked in.

The chain combines TRBV30 with TRBJ1-3; D may be TRBD1 (5 bases). V lost 4 bases to trimming and J lost 1 base, with 5 bases between them. This CDR3 has 12 amino acids. The germline CDR1 and CDR2 sequences are GTSNPN and SVGIG (reference sequence). The CDR3 loop is CAWTGSGNTIYF. The CDR3 DNA sequence: TGTGCCTGGACAGGGTCTGGAAACACCATATATTTT.

This clonotype was recorded many times. The chain employs TRBV6-2 or TRBV6-3 and TRBJ2-2; 8 bases agree with TRBD2. The V gene's germline CDR1 is MNHEY and CDR2 SVGEGT. The CDR3 is 13 residues long. Unmatched junction bases numbered 4, after V lost 6 bases and J lost 7 bases. CDR3 bases: TGTGCCAGCAGGGAGCGGGGGATCGGGGAGCTGTTTTTT. This encodes CASRERGIGELFF.

This clonotype was observed a handful of times. DNA of the CDR3: TGCAGTGCTAGTATTAGCGGGATGCTAGATACGCAGTATTTT. Translation: CSASISGMLDTQYF. The V and J genes are TRBV20-1 and TRBJ2-3, with 8 bases that match TRBD2. Germline trimming cut 3 bases from V and 5 bases from J; bases unmatched to any gene: 7. The CDR3 spans 14 residues. Germline CDR1 is DFQATT and CDR2 is SNEGSKA (reference sequence).

This clonotype has just one count. Just one base apart from a much larger clone, this may be a read error. Without the conserved terminal phenylalanine or tryptophan, this CDR3 likely stems from a read error. It is unclear where the CDR3 begins or ends on the DNA, so no DNA is shown, and the CDR3 is as TCRdb lists it. The J gene is TRBJ1-1, the V gene TRBV21-1. TRBV21-1 counts as a pseudogene. From its first to its last residue, the CDR3 has 12 amino acids. The CDR3 here is CASAEAWTEAFC.

The chain carries TRBV7-8 and TRBJ1-6, with no clear D. Germline CDR1 and CDR2: SGHVS and FQNEAQ. V lost 5 bases, J lost 7 bases, and 18 bases lay in between. CDR3 size: 16 residues. DNA for the CDR3: TGTGCCAGCAGCCCATTAAGGACCTCGGGAAATTCACCCCTCCACTTT. Amino acid sequence: CASSPLRTSGNSPLHF.

This clonotype was observed a few times. The chain uses TRBV20-1 and TRBJ1-1; D gene ambiguous. The ends were cut back, 4 bases at V and 11 bases at J, with 5 bases in the middle. Germline V CDR1 and CDR2: DFQATT, SNEGSKA (reference sequence). This CDR3 is built from 8 residues. CDR3 loop: CSATGAFF. The CDR3 DNA reads TGCAGTGCTACTGGGGCTTTCTTT.

This clonotype was counted once. The chain combines TRBV6-5 with TRBJ1-1; D remains ambiguous. V was clipped by 2 bases and J by 11 bases, with 18 bases between them. In germline, CDR1 is MNHEY, CDR2 SVGAGI. The CDR3 is 14 residues long. CDR3 region: CASSYGPQHPAAFF. The CDR3 DNA sequence: TGTGCCAGCAGTTACGGGCCCCAGCACCCTGCCGCTTTCTTT.

The count of this clonotype is one. This may come from a read error, since a much larger clone is one base off. The rearrangement links TRBV11-2 to TRBJ1-4, with D possibly matching TRBD1 (5 bases). In germline, CDR1 is SGHAT, CDR2 FQNNGV. This CDR3 region has 16 residues. The CDR3 region has the DNA TGTGCCAGCAGCAACACAAACGGGGCGGAACGTGAAAAACTGGTTTTT. It specifies CASSNTNGAEREKLVF.

This clonotype was seen a handful of times. The chain is built from TRBV5-1 and TRBJ2-1; 10 nucleotides match TRBD2. This CDR3 spans 17 amino acids. The germline V gene has CDR1 SGHRS and CDR2 YFSETQ. With V trimmed by 2 bases and J by 4 bases, 9 bases remained unmatched. DNA of the CDR3: TGCGCCAGCAGCTTCCCCTTAGCGGGGGGAGAGTACAATGAGCAGTTCTTC. Translating it yields CASSFPLAGGEYNEQFF.

The chain employs TRBV13 and TRBJ2-7, with no clear D. V was clipped by 0 bases and J by 2 bases, with 5 bases between them. CDR1 is PRHDT and CDR2 is FYEKMQ in the germline V gene (reference sequence). The CDR3 is made up of 13 amino acids. The CDR3 spells CASSLGHAYEQYF. CDR3 in DNA: TGTGCCAGCAGCTTAGGACATGCCTACGAGCAGTACTTC.

The chain is built from TRBV20-1 and TRBJ2-1; 8 positions agree with TRBD2. The V gene end was trimmed by 6 bases and the J gene end by 0 bases; junction bases not matched to a gene: 4. The germline CDR1 and CDR2 sequences are DFQATT and SNEGSKA (reference sequence). There are 14 residues in the CDR3. Written as DNA, the CDR3 is TGCAGTGCCCCCGGGACTAGCTCCTACAATGAGCAGTTCTTC. Translation: CSAPGTSSYNEQFF.

This clonotype was recorded at least ten times. V usage is TRBV5-1 and J usage is TRBJ1-2; no reliable D call. Germline assignment: CDR1 SGHRS and CDR2 YFSETQ. With 0 bases removed from V and 6 bases from J, the gap between germline ends came to 12 bases. CDR3 length equals 14 residues. CDR3 DNA sequence: TGCGCCAGCAGCTTGGTTACTAACCACCATGGCTACACCTTC. The encoded protein is CASSLVTNHHGYTF.

J is TRBJ2-7 and V is TRBV4-3, with unresolved D. The CDR3 spans 18 residues. Looked up from germline, CDR1 is LGHNA and CDR2 is YSLEER. V was trimmed by 0 bases and J by 4 bases, leaving 22 bases between them. The CDR3, as DNA: TGCGCCAGCAGCCAAGATCAGGTTGGCGGCTACACCTCATACGAGCAGTACTTC. It translates to CASSQDQVGGYTSYEQYF.

The sample holds many counts of this clonotype. The rearrangement links TRBV6-5 to TRBJ2-3, with TRBD2 matching 7 bases. Germline V lookup: CDR1 MNHEY, CDR2 SVGAGI. This CDR3 is 17 amino acids long. V lost 0 bases to trimming and J lost 0 bases; unmatched junction nucleotides: 6. The CDR3 DNA reads TGTGCCAGCAGTTACTCTTACGGGGGGACGAGCACAGATACGCAGTATTTT. The encoded protein is CASSYSYGGTSTDTQYF.

The rearrangement uses TRBV4-3 and TRBJ2-7; 9 bases fit TRBD2. V was clipped by 0 bases and J by 3 bases; unmatched bases: 3. There are 15 residues in the CDR3. The V gene's germline CDR1 is LGHNA and CDR2 YSLEER. The CDR3 region is CASSQEVLAGYEQYF. CDR3 in DNA: TGCGCCAGCAGCCAAGAAGTACTAGCGGGCTACGAGCAGTACTTC.

A word on this clonotype: A much larger clone differs from this one at a single base, so this may be a read error. This sequence joins TRBV6-5 and TRBJ2-7; TRBD1 is a possible D gene (5 bases). The CDR3 totals 14 residues. Germline CDR1 reads MNHEY; CDR2 reads SVGAGI. V dropped 6 bases and J dropped 0 bases, with 12 bases sitting between them. The CDR3 loop reads CASSPQVSSYEQYF. For the CDR3, the DNA is TGTGCCAGCAGCCCACAGGTTAGCTCCTACGAGCAGTACTTC.

This clonotype has at least ten counts. The genes are TRBV7-9 and TRBJ2-3; 12 nucleotides agree with TRBD2. J was trimmed by 0 bases and V by 4 bases; bases with no gene match: 2. CDR1 SEHNR and CDR2 FQNEAQ come from the germline V gene (reference sequence). This CDR3 is built from 16 residues. CDR3 nucleotides: TGTGCCAGCAGCTCGACTAGCGGGAGTAGCACAGATACGCAGTATTTT. Its translation: CASSSTSGSSTDTQYF. The variable domain in full, with the rest retrieved from reference TRBV7-9 and TRBJ2-3, is DTGVSQNPRHKITKRGQNVTFRCDPISEHNRLYWYRQTLGQGPEFLTYFQNEAQLEKSRLLSDRFSAERPKGSFSTLEIQRTEQGDSAMYLCASSSTSGSSTDTQYFGPGTRLTVL.

Comment on this clonotype: A read error is possible here, since a much larger clone lies one base away. The V and J genes are TRBV11-2 and TRBJ2-1, with a possible D match to TRBD2 (5 bases). Germline V lookup: CDR1 SGHAT, CDR2 FQNNGV. V lost 5 bases, J lost 10 bases, and 18 bases lay in between. The CDR3 is 14 residues long. DNA of the CDR3: TGTGCCAGCAGCATTGGTCCCGCCGAGGGAGAGCAGTTCTTC. This codes for CASSIGPAEGEQFF. Combining the CDR3 with reference TRBV11-2 and TRBJ2-1 gives the whole variable domain EAGVAQSPRYKIIEKRQSVAFWCNPISGHATLYWYQQILGQGPKLLIQFQNNGVVDDSQLPKDRFSAERLKGVDSTLKIQPAKLEDSAVYLCASSIGPAEGEQFFGPGTRLTVL.

Comment on this clonotype: Just one base apart from a much larger clone, this may be a read error. The V gene is TRBV7-8, the J gene TRBJ2-3, with 14 nucleotides matching TRBD2. Per the germline V gene, CDR1 is SGHVS and CDR2 is FQNEAQ. The CDR3 consists of 17 residues. The CDR3 DNA reads as TGTGCCAGCAGCTTAGCTGGGACTAGCGGGGGCACAAATACGCAGTATTTT. It encodes CASSLAGTSGGTNTQYF.

The rearrangement uses TRBV3-1 and TRBJ2-3; 10 bases are a match to TRBD2. With V trimmed by 2 bases and J by 4 bases, 6 bases remained unmatched. Germline V gene lookup returns CDR1 LGHDT and CDR2 YNNKEL (reference sequence). This CDR3 has 16 amino acids. For the CDR3, the DNA is TGTGCCAGCAGCCAACTAGCGGGGGTCCCTCCAGATACGCAGTATTTT. It codes for CASSQLAGVPPDTQYF.

The chain employs TRBV29-1 and TRBJ2-7, with 10 bases identical to TRBD1. Germline loops: CDR1 SQVTM, CDR2 ANQGSEA. The CDR3 is 12 amino acids. V was clipped by 4 bases and J by 3 bases; unmatched bases: 0. CDR3 bases: TGCAGCGTTGGGGACAGGGGCTACGAGCAGTACTTC. The encoded protein is CSVGDRGYEQYF.

The rearrangement uses TRBV6-5 and TRBJ2-1; 10 nucleotides match TRBD2. Germline V gives CDR1 MNHEY, CDR2 SVGAGI. The V and J ends lost 0 bases and 7 bases, in that order; junction bases with no gene match: 9. This CDR3 comprises 17 residues. This CDR3 reads CASSYSNLAGDENEQFF. CDR3 nucleotide sequence: TGTGCCAGCAGTTACTCGAATCTAGCGGGGGATGAGAATGAGCAGTTCTTC.

In regard to this clonotype: The conserved phenylalanine or tryptophan normally closing the CDR3 is absent here, so this likely arose from a read error. CDR3 DNA sequence: TGTGCCAGCAGCTACTTAAATGTAGACTACGAGCAGTACATC. Its protein is CASSYLNVDYEQYI. V gene TRBV7-9 combines with J gene TRBJ2-7; D gene ambiguous. V lost 4 bases and J 3 bases, leaving 13 bases between the germline ends. Germline CDR1 reads SEHNR; CDR2 reads FQNEAQ (reference sequence). The CDR3 length is 14 residues.

In its sample, this clonotype was seen a few times. Likely a read error: the CDR3 ends without its conserved phenylalanine or tryptophan. V gene TRBV19 combines with J gene TRBJ2-3; TRBD2 aligns across 7 bases. This CDR3 is built from 15 residues. The junction had 7 bases not matched to a gene; V was cut back by 5 bases and J by 2 bases. Germline lookup yields CDR1 LNHDA and CDR2 SQIVND (reference sequence). CDR3 coding DNA: TGTGCCAGTAGTGAACTAGCGAGCTACACAGATACGCAGTATCTT. Amino acids: CASSELASYTDTQYL.